Shown below are 32 T cell receptor beta chains from a single sample sequenced in a study of T-cell reconstitution after alpha-beta-depleted transplantation in children (dated by TCRdb to about 2016). Libraries came from PCR. Sequencing used an Illumina HiSeq 2500. Molecular barcoding was employed in the preparation of TCR libraries, with unique molecular identifiers being used to normalize TCRbeta repertoire quantification. TCRdb's own reprocessing of the public reads used fastp at Q25 and MiXCR and kept productive beta chains. Rows merge per CDR3 protein into single entries with the most common DNA and genes. This sample lists approximately 27,000 distinct CDR3 sequences; roughly 19% were detected once. The top ten clonotypes cover around 35% of the sample. The sample's time point, from its label and the paper: day 60 (about 2 months) after transplantation. The sample's treatment or condition label, decoded: allogeneic hematopoietic cell transplantation with graft depleted of TCRalphabeta T cells and CD19 B cells.

Sequencing used PBMCs, mostly from graft donor cells, obtained 60 days after TCRalphabeta/CD19-depleted stem cell transplant. The receptor source for this set is a male patient between 2 and 15 years old who had a stem cell transplant for acute lymphoblastic leukemia, so the T cells may come from the graft donor.

This clonotype appeared many times. The chain couples TRBV29-1 to TRBJ1-3; weak D call: TRBD1 (6 bases). V was cut by 7 bases and J by 4 bases, with 14 bases left in between. The germline V gene has CDR1 SQVTM and CDR2 ANQGSEA. The CDR3 contains 13 residues. The CDR3 loop is CSAATGSGNTIYF. The CDR3 DNA follows: TGCAGCGCCGCGACAGGCTCAGGAAACACCATATATTTT.

The chain links TRBV3-1 to TRBJ2-1; 7 nucleotides agree with TRBD2. Germline assignment: CDR1 LGHDT and CDR2 YNNKEL (reference sequence). The ends lost 4 bases at V and 3 bases at J; junction bases unmatched: 6. This CDR3 region has 15 residues. The CDR3, as DNA: TGTGCCAGCAGCCTTCTAGCGGACCACTACAATGAGCAGTTCTTC. This encodes CASSLLADHYNEQFF.

This clonotype occurred a few times. The chain uses TRBV28 and TRBJ2-7; possible D gene TRBD2, 6 bases. V lost 6 bases, J lost 2 bases, and 17 bases lay in between. The CDR3 totals 15 residues. CDR1 and CDR2 from the germline V gene are MDHEN and SYDVKM. The CDR3 spells CASRMEGEEPYEQYF. DNA for the CDR3: TGTGCCAGCAGGATGGAGGGTGAGGAGCCCTACGAGCAGTACTTC.

This clonotype occurred many times. CDR3 protein: CASSSRPSSTKNIQYF. The DNA for the CDR3 is TGTGCCAGCAGCTCCCGTCCAAGCTCAACCAAAAACATTCAGTACTTC. V gene TRBV7-2 combines with J gene TRBJ2-4; D is unresolved. CDR1 SGHTA and CDR2 FQGNSA come from the germline V gene. The V gene lost 4 bases and the J gene lost 2 bases, with 15 bases spanning the gap. CDR3 length equals 16 residues.

Ten or more counts support this clonotype. The V gene is TRBV6-2 or TRBV6-3, the J gene TRBJ2-1; 11 bases match TRBD2. Trimming took 2 bases from V and 3 from J; bases not matched to a gene: 9. The CDR3 length is 18 residues. The germline V gene has CDR1 MNHEY and CDR2 SVGEGT. The CDR3 loop is CASSYASGRPRGYNEQFF. In DNA form, the CDR3 reads TGTGCCAGCAGTTACGCTAGCGGGAGGCCCCGGGGCTACAATGAGCAGTTCTTC.

This clonotype is medium-sized by share. V is TRBV2 and J is TRBJ2-1, with 8 positions matching TRBD2. The CDR3 has 15 amino acids. Trimming removed 10 bases from V and 6 bases from J; junction bases left unmatched: 14. The germline V gene has CDR1 SNHLY and CDR2 FYNNEI. CDR3 sequence: CATQPAGREGNEQFF. In DNA form, the CDR3 reads TGTGCCACACAGCCGGCGGGACGGGAGGGCAATGAGCAGTTCTTC.

This clonotype appeared many times. The genes are TRBV12-3 or TRBV12-4 and TRBJ2-5; 9 nucleotides match TRBD2. J was trimmed by 3 bases and V by 5 bases; bases with no gene match: 10. The CDR3 sequence is 16 residues long. This CDR3 reads CASSGMSSGDEETQYF. CDR3 DNA: TGTGCCAGCAGTGGGATGTCTAGCGGGGACGAAGAGACCCAGTACTTC.

This clonotype was seen just once. A much more abundant neighbour one base away suggests this may be a read error. The V gene is TRBV11-2, the J gene TRBJ2-3; D gene unclear. The CDR3 covers 14 residues. The germline V gene encodes CDR1 SGHAT and CDR2 FQNNGV. CDR3 amino acids: CPSSPLVVTDTQYF. The CDR3 nucleotides read TGTCCCAGCAGCCCCCTCGTAGTCACAGATACGCAGTATTTT.

This rearrangement joins TRBV12-3 or TRBV12-4 to TRBJ2-6, with D perhaps TRBD1 (5 bases). CDR3 length equals 16 residues. Trimming took 3 bases from V and 4 from J, leaving 13 bases between them. The CDR3 protein is CASSFDSSPGANVLTF. The CDR3 DNA reads TGTGCCAGCAGTTTTGACAGCTCCCCCGGGGCCAACGTCCTGACTTTC.

This rearrangement joins TRBV7-9 to TRBJ1-1; D perhaps matches TRBD1 (5 bases). Germline CDR1 reads SEHNR; CDR2 reads FQNEAQ (reference sequence). There are 15 residues in the CDR3. Deletions cut 5 bases from V and 1 base from J, with 14 bases between. Written as DNA, the CDR3 is TGTGCCAGCAGCCCCGCAGAGGGGAGGAACACTGAAGCTTTCTTT. Its protein product is CASSPAEGRNTEAFF.

This clonotype was counted only a few times. The chain has TRBV12-3 or TRBV12-4 and TRBJ1-4; unclear D gene. CDR3 length: 13 residues. Trimming left V 6 bases short and J 3 bases short, with 8 bases between. CDR3 loop: CASRRSANEKLFF. The CDR3 nucleotides read TGTGCCAGCAGGCGATCAGCTAATGAAAAACTGTTTTTT.

This clonotype has only a few counts. The chain has TRBV7-6 and TRBJ2-3; TRBD1 might be the D (6 bases). With 7 bases removed from V and 6 bases from J, the gap between germline ends came to 17 bases. This CDR3 comprises 14 residues. Germline CDR1 SGHVS, CDR2 FNYEAQ. The CDR3 region has the DNA TGTGCCAGCACCGTTGGGGGCGTGTCGGATACGCAGTATTTT. It yields the protein CASTVGGVSDTQYF. Full variable domain (rest looked up from reference TRBV7-6 and TRBJ2-3): GAGVSQSPRYKVTKRGQDVALRCDPISGHVSLYWYRQALGQGPEFLTYFNYEAQQDKSGLPNDRFSAERPEGSISTLTIQRTEQRDSAMYRCASTVGGVSDTQYFGPGTRLTVL.

This clonotype was found many times. V gene TRBV7-9 combines with J gene TRBJ2-6; 8 nucleotides match TRBD2. In germline, CDR1 is SEHNR, CDR2 FQNEAQ (reference sequence). J gave up 0 bases and V 6 bases, and 4 bases lay outside the gene matches. CDR3 length equals 16 residues. The CDR3 sequence: CASRLLAGSGANVLTF. As DNA, the CDR3 is TGTGCCAGCAGGCTCCTAGCGGGCTCTGGGGCCAACGTCCTGACTTTC.

This clonotype was observed a handful of times. The chain recombines TRBV6-5 with TRBJ2-4; TRBD2 aligns across 8 bases. The CDR3 totals 18 residues. After removal of 0 bases from V and 3 bases from J, the junction contained 10 bases not matched to a gene. CDR1 is MNHEY, CDR2 SVGAGI, per germline. CDR3 nucleotides: TGTGCCAGCAGTTACTCGAATCTTGGCGGGGGGTTCAAAAACATTCAGTACTTC. Translated: CASSYSNLGGGFKNIQYF.

CDR3 sequence: CASSHSGTGTQYF. The CDR3, as DNA: TGTGCCAGCAGTCACTCCGGGACAGGAACGCAGTATTTT. The V gene is TRBV28, the J gene TRBJ2-3; 8 positions match TRBD1. Per the germline V gene, CDR1 is MDHEN and CDR2 is SYDVKM. The trim removed 5 bases at V and 9 bases at J, leaving 7 bases unmatched. This CDR3 spans 13 amino acids. Based on the CDR3 plus reference TRBV28 and TRBJ2-3, the full variable domain is DVKVTQSSRYLVKRTGEKVFLECVQDMDHENMFWYRQDPGLGLRLIYFSYDVKMKEKGDIPEGYSVSREKKERFSLILESASTNQTSMYLCASSHSGTGTQYFGPGTRLTVL.

This chain joins TRBV24-1 and TRBJ1-5; unclear D gene. V was cut by 2 bases and J by 1 base, with 17 bases left in between. Germline CDR1 is KGHDR and CDR2 is SFDVKD. The CDR3 runs to 18 residues. CDR3 in DNA: TGTGCCACCAGTGATTATCCCCTCCCTCTATACAGCAATCAGCCCCAGCATTTT. This sequence encodes CATSDYPLPLYSNQPQHF.

This clonotype was recorded at least ten times. The chain is built from TRBV7-9 and TRBJ2-5; D may be TRBD2 (5 bases). The CDR3 has 14 amino acids. Germline CDR1 reads SEHNR; CDR2 reads FQNEAQ (reference sequence). Trimming took off 1 base at V and 5 bases at J, with 11 bases between the two ends. The CDR3 protein is CASSLVAGWETQYF. Written as DNA, the CDR3 is TGTGCCAGCAGCTTAGTCGCGGGCTGGGAGACCCAGTACTTC.

The V call is TRBV19, the J call TRBJ1-1; D perhaps matches TRBD1 (5 bases). CDR3 length equals 15 residues. V lost 6 bases and J 2 bases, leaving 16 bases between the germline ends. Looked up from germline, CDR1 is LNHDA and CDR2 is SQIVND (reference sequence). CDR3 nucleotides: TGTGCCAGTAGCACCCTTCCGACAGCCAACACTGAAGCTTTCTTT. It codes for CASSTLPTANTEAFF. Full variable domain (rest looked up from reference TRBV19 and TRBJ1-1): DGGITQSPKYLFRKEGQNVTLSCEQNLNHDAMYWYRQDPGQGLRLIYYSQIVNDFQKGDIAEGYSVSREKKESFPLTVTSAQKNPTAFYLCASSTLPTANTEAFFGQGTRLTVV.

This clonotype was counted between two and nine times. V usage is TRBV2 and J usage is TRBJ1-2; perhaps TRBD1 as D (5 bases). Per the germline V gene, CDR1 is SNHLY and CDR2 is FYNNEI. This CDR3 spans 12 amino acids. Trimming stripped 8 bases from V and 6 bases from J, with 13 bases between. The DNA of the CDR3 is TGTGCCAGCGGGTACGGAGGGGATGGCTACACCTTC. This encodes CASGYGGDGYTF.

This clonotype was observed many times. This chain connects TRBV9 to TRBJ2-1; D ambiguous. In germline, CDR1 is SGDLS, CDR2 YYNGEE. The CDR3 totals 12 residues. V gave up 7 bases and J gave up 5 bases, with 10 bases separating them. This CDR3 reads CASGRVDNEQFF. CDR3 in DNA: TGTGCCAGCGGAAGGGTCGACAATGAGCAGTTCTTC.

The chain has TRBV3-1 and TRBJ2-3, with D possibly matching TRBD1 (5 bases). Germline V gene data show CDR1 as LGHDT and CDR2 as YNNKEL (reference sequence). This CDR3 region has 15 residues. Trimming removed 4 bases from V and 5 bases from J, with 16 bases in between. CDR3: CASSRLQGWGDTQYF. Here the CDR3 DNA reads TGTGCCAGCAGCCGACTCCAGGGCTGGGGAGATACGCAGTATTTT.

V gene TRBV29-1 combines with J gene TRBJ2-3, with TRBD2 identical over 14 bases. The V and J ends lost 7 bases and 4 bases, in that order; junction bases with no gene match: 16. The CDR3 is 18 residues long. The germline V gene has CDR1 SQVTM and CDR2 ANQGSEA. The CDR3 loop reads CSAAKQGLAGVTADTQYF. CDR3 nucleotide sequence: TGCAGCGCTGCAAAACAGGGACTAGCGGGAGTAACGGCAGATACGCAGTATTTT.

Note on this clonotype: Being one base from a much bigger clone, this may be a read error. This chain joins TRBV3-1 and TRBJ2-1; the match to TRBD1 covers 9 bases. CDR1 is LGHDT and CDR2 is YNNKEL in the germline V gene (reference sequence). CDR3 size: 15 residues. Here the CDR3 DNA reads TGTGTCAGCAGCCAAGTGGGGACAGGGAGAAATGAGCAGTTCTTC. It encodes CVSSQVGTGRNEQFF.

This clonotype was detected ten times or more. The V call is TRBV9, the J call TRBJ1-3; 10 bases map to TRBD1. Germline CDR1 is SGDLS and CDR2 is YYNGEE. The CDR3 runs to 18 residues. Unmatched junction bases numbered 9, after V lost 3 bases and J lost 0 bases. The CDR3 region is CASSAFVWTGGSGNTIYF. DNA of the CDR3: TGTGCCAGCAGCGCTTTTGTCTGGACAGGGGGCTCTGGAAACACCATATATTTT.

The chain couples TRBV29-1 to TRBJ1-1; D gene unclear. V shed 2 bases and J shed 4 bases, with 14 bases lying between them. The V gene's germline CDR1 is SQVTM and CDR2 ANQGSEA. The CDR3 sequence is 14 residues long. The CDR3 loop is CSVEYGSGATEAFF. The CDR3 region has the DNA TGCAGCGTTGAATATGGCAGTGGCGCCACTGAAGCTTTCTTT. The complete variable domain, with remaining parts taken from reference TRBV29-1 and TRBJ1-1, reads SAVISQKPSRDICQRGTSLTIQCQVDSQVTMMFWYRQQPGQSLTLIATANQGSEATYESGFVIDKFPISRPNLTFSTLTVSNMSPEDSSIYLCSVEYGSGATEAFFGQGTRLTVV.

This clonotype was counted a few times. V gene TRBV27 combines with J gene TRBJ1-1; 8 bases map to TRBD1. The CDR3 contains 18 residues. From germline, CDR1 is MNHEY and CDR2 SMNVEV (reference sequence). V lost 2 bases to trimming and J lost 3 bases; unmatched junction nucleotides: 14. Here the CDR3 DNA reads TGTGCCAGCAGTTTACGATCAACCCAGGGGGCGCGAGACACTGAAGCTTTCTTT. This encodes CASSLRSTQGARDTEAFF.

In this sample, this clonotype turned up a few times. The V call is TRBV7-6, the J call TRBJ2-7, with no clear D. This CDR3 is 13 amino acids long. V lost 6 bases and J lost 2, with 11 bases in between. Germline CDR1 reads SGHVS; CDR2 reads FNYEAQ. DNA for the CDR3: TGTGCCAGCAGTCCGGGTCACCCCTACGAGCAGTACTTC. Translating gives CASSPGHPYEQYF.

This clonotype was seen a few times. The gene calls are TRBV7-8 and TRBJ2-7, with a weak D call TRBD2 (5 bases). The V end was cut by 4 bases, the J end by 0 bases, with 16 bases between. Germline V CDR1 and CDR2: SGHVS, FQNEAQ. This CDR3 has 16 residues. The DNA for the CDR3 is TGTGCCAGCAGCTCCAGAGGAGGCGGAACCTCCTACGAGCAGTACTTC. It is translated as CASSSRGGGTSYEQYF.

V is TRBV6-5 and J is TRBJ1-2; unclear D gene. V lost 0 bases, J lost 4 bases, and 9 bases lay in between. CDR3 length: 14 amino acids. The germline gives CDR1 MNHEY, CDR2 SVGAGI. CDR3 DNA sequence: TGTGCCAGCAGTTACTCCCAAGGGCGCTATGGCTACACCTTC. Translated: CASSYSQGRYGYTF.

This chain links TRBV12-3 or TRBV12-4 with TRBJ1-2, with 10 bases lining up with TRBD1. The CDR3 is 15 amino acids. V shed 5 bases and J 2 bases; nucleotides not matched to a gene: 5. DNA for the CDR3: TGTGCCAGCAGTATCCGGGACAGGGGAAACTATGGCTACACCTTC. Translated: CASSIRDRGNYGYTF.

This clonotype was observed a few times. This rearrangement joins TRBV9 to TRBJ2-3, with D possibly being TRBD2 (6 bases). The CDR3 consists of 15 residues. CDR1 and CDR2 (germline): SGDLS, YYNGEE. V was clipped by 3 bases and J by 8 bases, with 19 bases between them. CDR3 sequence: CASSAEALGGVTQYF. The CDR3, as DNA: TGTGCCAGCAGCGCAGAGGCACTGGGGGGTGTTACGCAGTATTTT.

The rearrangement joins TRBV27 to TRBJ2-7; 7 bases are shared with TRBD2. CDR3 length: 16 residues. From germline, CDR1 is MNHEY and CDR2 SMNVEV (reference sequence). Trimming at V came to 5 bases and at J to 0 bases, leaving 10 bases not matched to a gene. Here the CDR3 reads CASSESSGRTSYEQYF. The CDR3 DNA reads as TGTGCCAGCAGTGAAAGTAGCGGGCGCACCTCCTACGAGCAGTACTTC.